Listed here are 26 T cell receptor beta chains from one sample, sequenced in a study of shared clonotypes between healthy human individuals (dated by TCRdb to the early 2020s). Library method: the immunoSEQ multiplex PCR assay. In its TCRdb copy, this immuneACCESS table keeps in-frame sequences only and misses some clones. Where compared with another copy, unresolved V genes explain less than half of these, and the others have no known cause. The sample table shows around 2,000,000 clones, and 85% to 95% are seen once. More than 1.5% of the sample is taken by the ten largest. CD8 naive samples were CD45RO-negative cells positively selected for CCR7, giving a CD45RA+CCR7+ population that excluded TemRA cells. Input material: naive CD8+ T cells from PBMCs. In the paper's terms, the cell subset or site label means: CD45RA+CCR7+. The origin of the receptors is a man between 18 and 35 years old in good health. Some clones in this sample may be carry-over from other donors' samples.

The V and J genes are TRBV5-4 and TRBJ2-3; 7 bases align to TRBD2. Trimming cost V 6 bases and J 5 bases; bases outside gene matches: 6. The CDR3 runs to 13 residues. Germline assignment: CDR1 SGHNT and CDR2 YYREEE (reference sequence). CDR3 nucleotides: TGTGCCAGCAACCTTCCGGGAGGAGATACGCAGTATTTT. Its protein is CASNLPGGDTQYF.

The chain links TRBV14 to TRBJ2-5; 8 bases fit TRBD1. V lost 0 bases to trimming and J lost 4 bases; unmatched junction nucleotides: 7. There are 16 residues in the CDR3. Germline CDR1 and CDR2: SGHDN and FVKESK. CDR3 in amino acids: CASSQETRGRIETQYF. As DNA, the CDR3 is TGTGCCAGCAGCCAAGAAACCAGGGGGCGTATAGAGACCCAGTACTTC.

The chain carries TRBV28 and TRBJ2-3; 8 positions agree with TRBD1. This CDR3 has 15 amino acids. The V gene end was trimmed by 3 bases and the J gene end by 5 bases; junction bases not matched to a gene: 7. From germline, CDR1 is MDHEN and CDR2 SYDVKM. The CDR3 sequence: CASSFQDRALDTQYF. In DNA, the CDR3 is TGTGCCAGCAGTTTCCAGGACAGGGCGTTAGATACGCAGTATTTT.

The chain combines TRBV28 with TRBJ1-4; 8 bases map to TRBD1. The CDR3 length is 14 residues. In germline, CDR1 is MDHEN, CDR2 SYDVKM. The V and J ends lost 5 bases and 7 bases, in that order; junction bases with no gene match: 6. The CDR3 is CASSPGTGREKLFF. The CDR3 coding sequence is TGTGCCAGCAGTCCCGGGACAGGTCGTGAAAAACTGTTTTTT.

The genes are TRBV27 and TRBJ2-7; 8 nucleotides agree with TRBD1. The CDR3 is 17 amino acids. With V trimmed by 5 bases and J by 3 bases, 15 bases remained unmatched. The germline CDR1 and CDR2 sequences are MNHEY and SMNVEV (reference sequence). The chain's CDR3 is CASSAQPGQVVGYEQYF. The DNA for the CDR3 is TGTGCCAGCAGTGCACAACCGGGACAGGTCGTTGGCTACGAGCAGTACTTC.

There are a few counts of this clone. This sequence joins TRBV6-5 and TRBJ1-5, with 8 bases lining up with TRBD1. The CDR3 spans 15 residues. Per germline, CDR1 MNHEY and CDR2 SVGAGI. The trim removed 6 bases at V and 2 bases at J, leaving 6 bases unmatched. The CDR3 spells CASRPDRVGNQPQHF. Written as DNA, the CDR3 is TGTGCCAGCAGGCCGGACAGGGTAGGCAATCAGCCCCAGCATTTT.

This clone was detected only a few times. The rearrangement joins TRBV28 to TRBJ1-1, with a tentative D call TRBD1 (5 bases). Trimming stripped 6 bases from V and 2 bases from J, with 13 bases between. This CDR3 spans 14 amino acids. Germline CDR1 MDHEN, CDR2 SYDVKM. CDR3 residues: CASSPRGTNTEAFF. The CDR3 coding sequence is TGTGCCAGCAGCCCCCGGGGCACAAACACTGAAGCTTTCTTT. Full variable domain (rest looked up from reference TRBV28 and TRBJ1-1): DVKVTQSSRYLVKRTGEKVFLECVQDMDHENMFWYRQDPGLGLRLIYFSYDVKMKEKGDIPEGYSVSREKKERFSLILESASTNQTSMYLCASSPRGTNTEAFFGQGTRLTVV.

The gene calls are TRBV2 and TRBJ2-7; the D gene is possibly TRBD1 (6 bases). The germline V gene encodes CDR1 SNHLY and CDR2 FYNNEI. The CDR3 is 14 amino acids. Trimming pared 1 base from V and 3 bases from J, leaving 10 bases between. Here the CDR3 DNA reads TGTGCCAGCAGTGAAGGGACAGCGATCTACGAGCAGTACTTC. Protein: CASSEGTAIYEQYF.

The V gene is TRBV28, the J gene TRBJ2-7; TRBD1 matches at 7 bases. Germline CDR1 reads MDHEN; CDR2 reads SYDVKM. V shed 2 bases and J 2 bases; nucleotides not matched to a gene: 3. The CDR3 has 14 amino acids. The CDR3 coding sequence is TGTGCCAGCAGTTTAGTCCAGGGGGCCTACGAGCAGTACTTC. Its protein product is CASSLVQGAYEQYF.

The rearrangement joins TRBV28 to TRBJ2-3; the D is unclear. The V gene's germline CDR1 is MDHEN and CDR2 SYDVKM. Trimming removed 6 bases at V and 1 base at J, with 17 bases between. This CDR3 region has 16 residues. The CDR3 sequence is CASSPRSGRRTDTQYF. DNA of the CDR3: TGTGCCAGCAGCCCCCGGTCGGGCCGTCGCACAGATACGCAGTATTTT.

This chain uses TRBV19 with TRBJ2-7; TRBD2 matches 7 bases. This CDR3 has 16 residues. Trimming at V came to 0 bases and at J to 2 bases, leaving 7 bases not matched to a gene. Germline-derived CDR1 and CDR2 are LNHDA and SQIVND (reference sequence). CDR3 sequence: CASSIDSGLGTYEQYF. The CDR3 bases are TGTGCCAGTAGTATAGACTCCGGACTAGGAACCTACGAGCAGTACTTC.

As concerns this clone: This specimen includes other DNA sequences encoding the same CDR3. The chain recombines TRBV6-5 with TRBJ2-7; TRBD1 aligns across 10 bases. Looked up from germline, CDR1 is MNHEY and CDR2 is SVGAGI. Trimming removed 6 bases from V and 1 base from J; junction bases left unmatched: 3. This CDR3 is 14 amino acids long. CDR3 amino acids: CASRPGQGSYEQYF. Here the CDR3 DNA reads TGTGCCAGCAGACCGGGACAGGGGTCCTACGAGCAGTACTTC.

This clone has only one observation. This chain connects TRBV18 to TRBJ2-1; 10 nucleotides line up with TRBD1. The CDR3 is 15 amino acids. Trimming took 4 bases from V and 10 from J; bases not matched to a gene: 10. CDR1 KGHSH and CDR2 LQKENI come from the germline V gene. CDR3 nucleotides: TGTGCCAGCTCACGGCCGGGACAGGGGTCTGACGAGCAGTTCTTC. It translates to CASSRPGQGSDEQFF.

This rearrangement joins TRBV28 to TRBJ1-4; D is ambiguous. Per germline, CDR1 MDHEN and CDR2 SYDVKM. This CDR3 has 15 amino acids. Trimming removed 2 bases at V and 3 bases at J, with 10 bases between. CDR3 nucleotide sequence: TGTGCCAGCAGTTTACAAGAGTATTCTAATGAAAAACTGTTTTTT. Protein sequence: CASSLQEYSNEKLFF.

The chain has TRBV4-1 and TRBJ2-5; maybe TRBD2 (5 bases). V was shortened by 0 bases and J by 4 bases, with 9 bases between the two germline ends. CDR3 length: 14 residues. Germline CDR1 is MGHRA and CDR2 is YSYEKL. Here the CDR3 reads CASSQDAGGETQYF. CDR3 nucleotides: TGCGCCAGCAGCCAAGATGCGGGCGGAGAGACCCAGTACTTC.

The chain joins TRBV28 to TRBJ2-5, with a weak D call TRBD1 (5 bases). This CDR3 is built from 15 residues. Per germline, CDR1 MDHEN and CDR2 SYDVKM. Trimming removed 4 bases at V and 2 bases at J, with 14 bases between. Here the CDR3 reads CASSSAREQQETQYF. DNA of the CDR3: TGTGCCAGCAGTTCAGCCAGGGAACAACAAGAGACCCAGTACTTC.

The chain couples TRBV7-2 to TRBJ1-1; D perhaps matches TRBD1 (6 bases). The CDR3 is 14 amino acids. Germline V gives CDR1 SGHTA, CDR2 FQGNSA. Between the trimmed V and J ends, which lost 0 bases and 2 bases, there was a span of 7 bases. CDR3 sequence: CASSLAGGNTEAFF. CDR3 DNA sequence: TGTGCCAGCAGCTTAGCGGGGGGCAACACTGAAGCTTTCTTT.

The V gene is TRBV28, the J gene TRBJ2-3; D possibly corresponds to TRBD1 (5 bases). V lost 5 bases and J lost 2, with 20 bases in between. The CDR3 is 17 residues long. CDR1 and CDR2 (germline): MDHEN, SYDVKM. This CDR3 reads CASSLRDPYAFTDTQYF. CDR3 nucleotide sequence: TGTGCCAGCAGTCTCAGGGATCCTTACGCATTCACAGATACGCAGTATTTT. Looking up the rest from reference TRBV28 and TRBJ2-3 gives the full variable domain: DVKVTQSSRYLVKRTGEKVFLECVQDMDHENMFWYRQDPGLGLRLIYFSYDVKMKEKGDIPEGYSVSREKKERFSLILESASTNQTSMYLCASSLRDPYAFTDTQYFGPGTRLTVL.

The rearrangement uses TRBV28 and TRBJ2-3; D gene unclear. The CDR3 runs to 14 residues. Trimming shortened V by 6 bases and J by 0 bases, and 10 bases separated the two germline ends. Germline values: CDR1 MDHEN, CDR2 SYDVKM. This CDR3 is CASSPPDSTDTQYF. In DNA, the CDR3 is TGTGCCAGCAGCCCCCCAGACAGCACAGATACGCAGTATTTT.

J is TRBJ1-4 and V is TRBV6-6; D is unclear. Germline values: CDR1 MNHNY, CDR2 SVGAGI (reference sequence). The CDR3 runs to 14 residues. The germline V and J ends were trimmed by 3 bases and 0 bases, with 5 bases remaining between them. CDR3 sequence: CASSYDATNEKLFF. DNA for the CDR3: TGTGCCAGCAGTTATGATGCAACTAATGAAAAACTGTTTTTT.

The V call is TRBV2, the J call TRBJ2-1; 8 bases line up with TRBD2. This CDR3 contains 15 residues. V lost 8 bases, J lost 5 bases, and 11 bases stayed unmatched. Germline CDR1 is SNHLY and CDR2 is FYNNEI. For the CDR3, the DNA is TGTGCCAGCTCCGATGGCGGGGGGCGCGACAATGAGCAGTTCTTC. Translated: CASSDGGGRDNEQFF.

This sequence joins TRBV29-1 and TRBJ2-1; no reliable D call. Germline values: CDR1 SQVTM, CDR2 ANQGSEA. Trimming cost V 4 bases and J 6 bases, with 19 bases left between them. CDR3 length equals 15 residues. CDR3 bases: TGCAGCGTTGTTTTCCTTGGGTGGATGGGCAATGAGCAGTTCTTC. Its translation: CSVVFLGWMGNEQFF.

This CDR3 reads CASSWRRVGEKLFF. The CDR3 nucleotides are TGTGCCAGCAGCTGGAGACGGGTAGGCGAAAAACTGTTTTTT. V gene TRBV13 combines with J gene TRBJ1-4; D remains unclear. Germline V lookup: CDR1 PRHDT, CDR2 FYEKMQ (reference sequence). CDR3 size: 14 residues. V shed 4 bases and J shed 8 bases, with 14 bases lying between them.

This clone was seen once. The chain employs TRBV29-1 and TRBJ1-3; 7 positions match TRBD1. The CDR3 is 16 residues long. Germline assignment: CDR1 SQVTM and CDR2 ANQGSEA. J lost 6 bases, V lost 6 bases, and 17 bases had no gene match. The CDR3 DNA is TGCAGCGTGGGCGGTGCGGGACAGAACGACTTAAACACCATATATTTT. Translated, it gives CSVGGAGQNDLNTIYF.

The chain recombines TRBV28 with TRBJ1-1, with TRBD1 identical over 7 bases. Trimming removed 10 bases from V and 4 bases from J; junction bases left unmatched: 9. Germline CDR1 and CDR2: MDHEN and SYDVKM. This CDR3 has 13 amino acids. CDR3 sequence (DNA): TGTGCCACCATGACAGGGTGGGTCACTGAAGCTTTCTTT. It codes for CATMTGWVTEAFF. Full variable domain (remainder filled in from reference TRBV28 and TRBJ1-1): DVKVTQSSRYLVKRTGEKVFLECVQDMDHENMFWYRQDPGLGLRLIYFSYDVKMKEKGDIPEGYSVSREKKERFSLILESASTNQTSMYLCATMTGWVTEAFFGQGTRLTVV.

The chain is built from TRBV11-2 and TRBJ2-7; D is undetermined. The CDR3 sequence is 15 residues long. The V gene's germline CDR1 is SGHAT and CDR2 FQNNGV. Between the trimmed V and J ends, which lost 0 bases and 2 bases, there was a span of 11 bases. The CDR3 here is CASSLDVYETYEQYF. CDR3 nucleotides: TGTGCCAGCAGCTTAGATGTTTACGAGACCTACGAGCAGTACTTC. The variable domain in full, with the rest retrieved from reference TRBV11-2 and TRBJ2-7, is EAGVAQSPRYKIIEKRQSVAFWCNPISGHATLYWYQQILGQGPKLLIQFQNNGVVDDSQLPKDRFSAERLKGVDSTLKIQPAKLEDSAVYLCASSLDVYETYEQYFGPGTRLTVT.